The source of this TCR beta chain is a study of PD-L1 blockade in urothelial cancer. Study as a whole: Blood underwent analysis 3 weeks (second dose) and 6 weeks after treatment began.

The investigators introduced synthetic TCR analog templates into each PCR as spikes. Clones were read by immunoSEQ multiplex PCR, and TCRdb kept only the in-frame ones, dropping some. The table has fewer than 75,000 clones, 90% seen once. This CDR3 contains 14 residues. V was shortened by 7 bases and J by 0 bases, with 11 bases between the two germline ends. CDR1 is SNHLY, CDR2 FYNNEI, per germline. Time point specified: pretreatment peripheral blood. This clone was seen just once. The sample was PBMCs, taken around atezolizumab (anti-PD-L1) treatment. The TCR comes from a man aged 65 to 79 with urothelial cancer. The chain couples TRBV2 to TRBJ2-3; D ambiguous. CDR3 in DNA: TGTGCCAGCATTAGACTGGCCAGCACAGATACGCAGTATTTT. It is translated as CASIRLASTDTQYF.